These 11 T cell receptor beta chains came from one sample sequenced in a study of blood T cell repertoires in COVID-19. The method was immunoSEQ multiplex PCR; TCRdb's version includes in-frame clones alone and lacks a portion of them. The table has approximately 210,000 clones, 82% seen once; the top ten hold 10% to 15%. Sequencing used peripheral blood. All receptors come from a woman in her 40s with acute or convalescent COVID-19.

The J gene is TRBJ1-2, the V gene TRBV19; D is ambiguous. The germline V and J ends were trimmed by 6 bases and 4 bases, with 12 bases remaining between them. This CDR3 contains 13 residues. The germline gives CDR1 LNHDA, CDR2 SQIVND (reference sequence). CDR3 nucleotide sequence: TGTGCCAGTAGCCGGCCAGGAGGCTATGGCTACACCTTC. Its translation is CASSRPGGYGYTF.

The chain joins TRBV7-9 to TRBJ1-2; the D gene is possibly TRBD1 (5 bases). This CDR3 has 13 amino acids. Germline assignment: CDR1 SEHNR and CDR2 FQNEAQ (reference sequence). V was shortened by 5 bases and J by 11 bases, with 18 bases between the two germline ends. CDR3 in DNA: TGTGCCAGCAGCCATGACAGTGTCGTGGAGTACACCTTC. It specifies CASSHDSVVEYTF.

The J gene is TRBJ2-1, the V gene TRBV7-2; 14 nucleotides align to TRBD2. Trimming removed 1 base from V and 9 bases from J; junction bases left unmatched: 5. The CDR3 has 16 amino acids. The germline CDR1 and CDR2 sequences are SGHTA and FQGNSA. For the CDR3, the DNA is TGTGCCAGCAGCTTAGGACTAGCGGGGGGGCGTGCTGAGCAGTTCTTC. It specifies CASSLGLAGGRAEQFF.

V gene TRBV5-1 combines with J gene TRBJ2-7; D is ambiguous. The CDR3 is made up of 13 amino acids. In germline, CDR1 is SGHRS, CDR2 YFSETQ. The V end lost 0 bases, the J end lost 6 bases, and 10 bases lay between the germline ends. The CDR3 sequence: CASSLEIPGEQYF. The CDR3 DNA is TGCGCCAGCAGCTTGGAAATCCCAGGCGAGCAGTACTTC.

This chain connects TRBV3-1 (or the pseudogene TRBV3-2) to TRBJ2-7; 10 nucleotides agree with TRBD2. The CDR3 length is 13 residues. Germline CDR1 is LGHDT and CDR2 is YNNKEL (reference sequence). Germline trimming cut 6 bases from V and 1 base from J; bases unmatched to any gene: 0. DNA for the CDR3: TGTGCCAGCAGACTAGCGGGGTCCTACGAGCAGTACTTC. This gives the protein CASRLAGSYEQYF.

CDR3 residues: CASTRSGGNSGNTIYF. The DNA of the CDR3 is TGTGCCAGCACCAGGTCAGGGGGAAACTCTGGAAACACCATATATTTT. This chain uses TRBV9 with TRBJ1-3, with 7 bases fitting TRBD1. Germline V gene data show CDR1 as SGDLS and CDR2 as YYNGEE. The CDR3 contains 16 residues. V lost 6 bases and J lost 0; bases outside the gene matches: 9.

The V gene is TRBV4-1, the J gene TRBJ2-7; a weak D match, TRBD1 (5 bases). Germline CDR1 reads MGHRA; CDR2 reads YSYEKL. V was trimmed by 1 base and J by 5 bases, leaving 9 bases between them. This CDR3 is 13 amino acids long. CDR3 nucleotides: TGCGCCAGCAGCCAAGCTTTCAGGGACGAGCAGTACTTC. Its translation is CASSQAFRDEQYF.

The chain combines TRBV19 with TRBJ2-1, with TRBD1 as a possible D gene (5 bases). Trimming took 7 bases from V and 9 from J, leaving 16 bases between them. The CDR3 has 13 amino acids. CDR1 LNHDA and CDR2 SQIVND come from the germline V gene (reference sequence). The chain's CDR3 is CASTNPYQGEQFF. The DNA of the CDR3 is TGTGCCAGTACGAACCCCTATCAGGGTGAGCAGTTCTTC.

V is TRBV5-6 and J is TRBJ2-7, with D unclear. The CDR3 totals 13 residues. Per germline, CDR1 SGHDT and CDR2 YYEEEE. Trimming removed 0 bases at V and 6 bases at J, with 10 bases between. The DNA for the CDR3 is TGTGCCAGCAGCTTGGAAGGTTCAGGCGAGCAGTACTTC. Encoded protein: CASSLEGSGEQYF.

This chain links TRBV5-5 with TRBJ1-6; TRBD1 is a possible D gene (6 bases). Trimming shortened V by 7 bases and J by 9 bases, and 17 bases separated the two germline ends. Per the germline V gene, CDR1 is SGHKS and CDR2 is YYEKEE (reference sequence). The CDR3 runs 14 residues. The CDR3 reads CASARDTFPSPLHF. The CDR3, as DNA: TGTGCCAGCGCCAGGGACACCTTCCCTTCACCCCTCCACTTT.

The chain employs TRBV5-1 and TRBJ2-2; the D gene is possibly TRBD2 (5 bases). The CDR3 covers 14 residues. The germline CDR1 and CDR2 sequences are SGHRS and YFSETQ. Trimming shortened V by 8 bases and J by 5 bases, and 16 bases separated the two germline ends. The CDR3 nucleotides read TGCGCCAGTACGAGGACTTACGAGACCGGGGAGCTGTTTTTT. Its protein product is CASTRTYETGELFF.